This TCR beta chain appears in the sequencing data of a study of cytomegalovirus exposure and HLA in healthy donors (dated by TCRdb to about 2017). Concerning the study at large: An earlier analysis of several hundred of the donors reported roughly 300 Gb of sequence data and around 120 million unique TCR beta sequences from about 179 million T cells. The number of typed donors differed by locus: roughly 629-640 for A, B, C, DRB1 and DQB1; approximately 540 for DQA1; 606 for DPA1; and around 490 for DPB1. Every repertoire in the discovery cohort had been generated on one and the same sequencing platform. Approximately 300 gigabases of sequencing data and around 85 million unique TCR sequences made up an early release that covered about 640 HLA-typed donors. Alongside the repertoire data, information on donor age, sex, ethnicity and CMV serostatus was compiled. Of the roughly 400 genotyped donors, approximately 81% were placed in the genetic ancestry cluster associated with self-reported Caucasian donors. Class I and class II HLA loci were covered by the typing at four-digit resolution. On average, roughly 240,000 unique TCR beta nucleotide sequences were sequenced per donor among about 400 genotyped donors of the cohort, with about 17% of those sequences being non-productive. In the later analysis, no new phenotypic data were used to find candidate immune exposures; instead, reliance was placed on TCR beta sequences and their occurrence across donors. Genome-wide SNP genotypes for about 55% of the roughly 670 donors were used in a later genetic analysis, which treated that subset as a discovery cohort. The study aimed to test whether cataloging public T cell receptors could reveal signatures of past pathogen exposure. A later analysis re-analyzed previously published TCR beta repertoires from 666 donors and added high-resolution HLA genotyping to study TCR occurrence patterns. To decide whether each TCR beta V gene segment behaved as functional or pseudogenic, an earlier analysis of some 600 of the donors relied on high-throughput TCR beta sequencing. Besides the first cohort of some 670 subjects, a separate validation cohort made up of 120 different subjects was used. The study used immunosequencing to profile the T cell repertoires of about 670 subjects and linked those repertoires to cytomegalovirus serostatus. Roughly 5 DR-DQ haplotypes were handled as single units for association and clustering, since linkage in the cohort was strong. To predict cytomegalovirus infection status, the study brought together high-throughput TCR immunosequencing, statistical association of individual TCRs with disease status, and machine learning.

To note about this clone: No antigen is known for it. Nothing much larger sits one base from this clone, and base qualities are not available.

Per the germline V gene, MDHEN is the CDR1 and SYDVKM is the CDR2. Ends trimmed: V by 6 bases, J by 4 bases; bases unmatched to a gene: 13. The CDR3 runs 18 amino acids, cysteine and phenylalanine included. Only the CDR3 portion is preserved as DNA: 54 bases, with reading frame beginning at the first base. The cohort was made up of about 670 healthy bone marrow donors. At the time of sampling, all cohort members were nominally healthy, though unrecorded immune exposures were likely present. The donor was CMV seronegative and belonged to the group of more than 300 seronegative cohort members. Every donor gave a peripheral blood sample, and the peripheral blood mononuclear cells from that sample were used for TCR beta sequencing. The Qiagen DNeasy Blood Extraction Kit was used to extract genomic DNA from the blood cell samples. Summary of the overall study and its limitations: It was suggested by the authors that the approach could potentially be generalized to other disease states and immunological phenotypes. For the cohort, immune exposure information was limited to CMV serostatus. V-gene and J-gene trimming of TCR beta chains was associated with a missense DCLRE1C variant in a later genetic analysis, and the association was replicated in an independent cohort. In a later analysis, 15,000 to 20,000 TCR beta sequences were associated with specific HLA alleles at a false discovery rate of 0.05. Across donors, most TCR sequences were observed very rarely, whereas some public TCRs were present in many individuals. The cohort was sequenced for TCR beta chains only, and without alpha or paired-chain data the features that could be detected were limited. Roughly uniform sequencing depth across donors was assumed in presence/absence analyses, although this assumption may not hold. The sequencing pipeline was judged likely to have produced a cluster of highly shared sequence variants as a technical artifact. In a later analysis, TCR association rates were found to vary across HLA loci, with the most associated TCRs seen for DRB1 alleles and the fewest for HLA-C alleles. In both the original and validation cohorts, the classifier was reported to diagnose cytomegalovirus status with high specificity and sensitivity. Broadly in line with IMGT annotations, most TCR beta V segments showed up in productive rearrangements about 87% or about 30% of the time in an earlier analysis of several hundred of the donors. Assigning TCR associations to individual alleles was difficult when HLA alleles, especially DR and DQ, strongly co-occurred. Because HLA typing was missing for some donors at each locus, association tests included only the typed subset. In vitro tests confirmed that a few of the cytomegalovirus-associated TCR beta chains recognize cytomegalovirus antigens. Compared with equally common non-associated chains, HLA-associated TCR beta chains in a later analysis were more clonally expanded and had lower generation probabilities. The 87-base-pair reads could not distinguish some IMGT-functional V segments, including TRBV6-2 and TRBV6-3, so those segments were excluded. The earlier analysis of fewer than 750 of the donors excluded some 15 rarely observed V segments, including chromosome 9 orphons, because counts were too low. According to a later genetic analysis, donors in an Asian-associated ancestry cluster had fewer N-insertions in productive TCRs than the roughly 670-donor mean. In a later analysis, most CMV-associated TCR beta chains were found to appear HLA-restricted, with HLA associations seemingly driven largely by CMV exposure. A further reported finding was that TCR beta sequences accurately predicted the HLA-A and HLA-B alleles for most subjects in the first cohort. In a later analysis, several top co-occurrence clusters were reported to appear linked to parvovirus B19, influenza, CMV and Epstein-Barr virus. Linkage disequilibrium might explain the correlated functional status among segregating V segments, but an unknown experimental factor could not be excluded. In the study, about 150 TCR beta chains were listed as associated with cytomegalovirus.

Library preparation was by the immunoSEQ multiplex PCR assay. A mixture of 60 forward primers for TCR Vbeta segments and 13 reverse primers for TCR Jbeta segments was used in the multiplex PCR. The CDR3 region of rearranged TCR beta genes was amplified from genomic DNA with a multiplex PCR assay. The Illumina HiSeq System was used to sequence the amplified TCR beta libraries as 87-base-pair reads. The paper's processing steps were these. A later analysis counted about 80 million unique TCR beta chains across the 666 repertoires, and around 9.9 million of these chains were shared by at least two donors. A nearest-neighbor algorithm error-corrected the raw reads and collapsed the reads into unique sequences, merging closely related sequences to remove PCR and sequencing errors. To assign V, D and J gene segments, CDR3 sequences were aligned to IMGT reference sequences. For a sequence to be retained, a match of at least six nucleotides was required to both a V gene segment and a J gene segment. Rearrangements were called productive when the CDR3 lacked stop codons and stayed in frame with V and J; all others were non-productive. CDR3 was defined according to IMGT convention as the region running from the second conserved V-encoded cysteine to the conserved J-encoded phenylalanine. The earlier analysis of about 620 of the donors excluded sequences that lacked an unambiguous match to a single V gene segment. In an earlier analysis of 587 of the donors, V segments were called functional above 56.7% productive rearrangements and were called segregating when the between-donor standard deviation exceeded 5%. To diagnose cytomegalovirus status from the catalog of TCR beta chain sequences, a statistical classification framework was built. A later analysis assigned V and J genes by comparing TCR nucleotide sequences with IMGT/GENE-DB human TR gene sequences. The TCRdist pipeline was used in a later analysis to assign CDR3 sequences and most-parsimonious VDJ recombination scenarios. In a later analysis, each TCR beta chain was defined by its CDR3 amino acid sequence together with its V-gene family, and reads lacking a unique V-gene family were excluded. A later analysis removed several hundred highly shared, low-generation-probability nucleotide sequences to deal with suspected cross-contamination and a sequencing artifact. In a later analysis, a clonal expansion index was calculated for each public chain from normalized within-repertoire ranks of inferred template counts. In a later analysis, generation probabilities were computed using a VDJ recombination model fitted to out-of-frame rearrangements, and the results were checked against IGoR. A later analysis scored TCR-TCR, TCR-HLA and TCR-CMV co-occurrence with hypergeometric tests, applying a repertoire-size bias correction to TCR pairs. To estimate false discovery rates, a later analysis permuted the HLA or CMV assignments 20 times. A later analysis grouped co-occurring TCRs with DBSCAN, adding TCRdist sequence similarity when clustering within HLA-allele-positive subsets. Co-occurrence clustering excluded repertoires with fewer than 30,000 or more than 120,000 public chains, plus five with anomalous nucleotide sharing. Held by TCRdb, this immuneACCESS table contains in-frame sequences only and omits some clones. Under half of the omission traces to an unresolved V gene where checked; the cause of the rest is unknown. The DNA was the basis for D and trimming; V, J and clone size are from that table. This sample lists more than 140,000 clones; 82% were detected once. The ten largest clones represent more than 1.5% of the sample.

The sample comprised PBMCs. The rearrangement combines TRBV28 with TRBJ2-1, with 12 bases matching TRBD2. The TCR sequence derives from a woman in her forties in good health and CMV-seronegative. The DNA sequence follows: TGTGCCAGCAGGGTCCTAGCGGGAGGGCCCCGGACGTACAATGAGCAGTTCTTC. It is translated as CASRVLAGGPRTYNEQFF.